This T cell receptor (beta chain) emerged from a study of shared clonotypes between healthy human individuals. Study overall: The donor group consisted of two women and a few men, aged 18 to 49. General study findings and limits: The low donor count limited represented genetic and exposure-history diversity.

This was a deep-level run. Replicate PCRs run on sorted subsets employed around 200 ng DNA, 25,000 to 35,000 T cell genomes. Profiled with immunoSEQ multiplex PCR; TCRdb holds only in-frame clones, not every one. The repertoire has about 2,200,000 clones, about 93% of them found once; the top ten carry under 2%. As to this clone: The antigen remains undetermined.

Only CD45RO-negative cells positively selected for CCR7 counted as naive CD8 cells, so terminally differentiated effector memory CD45RA+ cells were excluded. This CDR3 contains 15 residues. Trimming took 5 bases from V and 7 from J, leaving 18 bases between them. Germline assignment: CDR1 MDHEN and CDR2 SYDVKM. This receptor was identified in a man aged 18 to 30 in good health. Some clones in this sample may be carry-over from other donors' samples. The chain has TRBV28 and TRBJ2-1; possibly TRBD2 for D (6 bases). The sample was naive CD8+ T cells from PBMCs. CDR3 region: CASSPLGGGVNEQFF. CDR3 nucleotides: TGTGCCAGCAGTCCCCTAGGAGGAGGGGTGAATGAGCAGTTCTTC.